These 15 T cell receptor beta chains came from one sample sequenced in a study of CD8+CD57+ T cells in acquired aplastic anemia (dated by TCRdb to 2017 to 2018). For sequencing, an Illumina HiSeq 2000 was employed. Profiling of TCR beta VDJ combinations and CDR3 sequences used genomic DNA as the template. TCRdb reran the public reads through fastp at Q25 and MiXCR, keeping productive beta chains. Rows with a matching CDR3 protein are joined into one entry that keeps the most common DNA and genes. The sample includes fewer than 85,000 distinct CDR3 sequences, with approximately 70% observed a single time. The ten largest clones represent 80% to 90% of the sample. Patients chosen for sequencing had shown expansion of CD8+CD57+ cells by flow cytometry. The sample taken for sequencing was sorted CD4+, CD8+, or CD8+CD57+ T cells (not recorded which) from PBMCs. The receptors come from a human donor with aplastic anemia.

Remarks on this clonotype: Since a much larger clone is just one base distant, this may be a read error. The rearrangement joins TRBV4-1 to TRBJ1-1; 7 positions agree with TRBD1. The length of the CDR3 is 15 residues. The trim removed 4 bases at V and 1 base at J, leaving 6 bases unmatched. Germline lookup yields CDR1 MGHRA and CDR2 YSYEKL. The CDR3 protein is CASSPGTEGNTEAFF. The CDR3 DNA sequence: TGCGCCAGCAGCCCGGGGACAGAGGGGAACACTGAAGCTTTCTTT.

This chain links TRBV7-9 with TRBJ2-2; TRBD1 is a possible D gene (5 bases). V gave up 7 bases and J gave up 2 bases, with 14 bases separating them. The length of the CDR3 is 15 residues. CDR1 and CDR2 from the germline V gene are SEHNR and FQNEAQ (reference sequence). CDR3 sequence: CASTSPGHNTGELFF. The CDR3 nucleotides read TGTGCCAGCACCTCCCCAGGACATAACACCGGGGAGCTGTTTTTT.

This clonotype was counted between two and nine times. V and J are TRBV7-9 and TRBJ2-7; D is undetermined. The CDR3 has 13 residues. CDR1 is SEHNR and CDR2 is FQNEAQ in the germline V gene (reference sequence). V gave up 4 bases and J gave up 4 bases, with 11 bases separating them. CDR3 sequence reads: CASSSLWGYEQYF. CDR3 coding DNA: TGTGCCAGCAGCTCCCTTTGGGGATACGAGCAGTACTTC.

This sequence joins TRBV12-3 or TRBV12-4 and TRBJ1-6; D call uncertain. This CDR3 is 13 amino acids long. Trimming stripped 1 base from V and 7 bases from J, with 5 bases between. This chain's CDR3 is CASSLGANSPLHF. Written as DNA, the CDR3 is TGTGCCAGCAGTTTAGGGGCCAATTCACCCCTCCACTTT.

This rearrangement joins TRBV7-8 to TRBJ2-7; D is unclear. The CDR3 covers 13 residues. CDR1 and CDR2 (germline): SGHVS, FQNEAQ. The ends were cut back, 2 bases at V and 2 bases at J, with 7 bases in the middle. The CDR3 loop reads CASSLTNTYEQYF. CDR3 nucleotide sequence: TGTGCCAGCAGCTTAACAAATACCTACGAGCAGTACTTC. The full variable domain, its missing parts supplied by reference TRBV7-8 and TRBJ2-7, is GAGVSQSPRYKVAKRGQDVALRCDPISGHVSLFWYQQALGQGPEFLTYFQNEAQLDKSGLPSDRFFAERPEGSVSTLKIQRTQQEDSAVYLCASSLTNTYEQYFGPGTRLTVT.

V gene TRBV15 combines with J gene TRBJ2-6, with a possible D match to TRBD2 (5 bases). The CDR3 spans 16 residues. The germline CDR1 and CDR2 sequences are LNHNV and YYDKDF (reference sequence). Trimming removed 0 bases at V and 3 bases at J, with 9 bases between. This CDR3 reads CATSREGGFGANVLTF. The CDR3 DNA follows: TGTGCCACCAGCAGAGAGGGCGGGTTTGGGGCCAACGTCCTGACTTTC.

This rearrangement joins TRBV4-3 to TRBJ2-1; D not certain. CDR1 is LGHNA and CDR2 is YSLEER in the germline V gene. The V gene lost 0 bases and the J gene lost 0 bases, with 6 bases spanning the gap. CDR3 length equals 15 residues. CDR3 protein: CASSQELLSYNEQFF. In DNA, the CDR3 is TGCGCCAGCAGCCAAGAACTTCTCTCCTACAATGAGCAGTTCTTC.

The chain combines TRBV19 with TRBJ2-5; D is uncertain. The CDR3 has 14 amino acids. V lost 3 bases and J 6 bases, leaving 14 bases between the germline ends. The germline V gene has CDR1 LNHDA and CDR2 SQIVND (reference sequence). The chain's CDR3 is CASSIAPGRQTQYF. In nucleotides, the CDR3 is TGTGCCAGTAGTATTGCCCCAGGCCGCCAGACCCAGTACTTC.

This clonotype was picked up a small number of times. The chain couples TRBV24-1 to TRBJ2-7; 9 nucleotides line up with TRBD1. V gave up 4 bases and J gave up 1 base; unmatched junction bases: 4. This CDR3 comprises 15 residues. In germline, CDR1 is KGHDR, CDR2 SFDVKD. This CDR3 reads CATSDAGQGSYEQYF. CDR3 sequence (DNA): TGTGCCACCAGTGACGCGGGACAGGGTTCCTACGAGCAGTACTTC.

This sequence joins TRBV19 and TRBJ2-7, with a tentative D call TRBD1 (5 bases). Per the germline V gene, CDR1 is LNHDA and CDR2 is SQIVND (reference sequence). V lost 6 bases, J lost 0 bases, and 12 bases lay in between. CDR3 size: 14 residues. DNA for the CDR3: TGTGCCAGTAGCCAGACAGTTGACTCCTACGAGCAGTACTTC. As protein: CASSQTVDSYEQYF.

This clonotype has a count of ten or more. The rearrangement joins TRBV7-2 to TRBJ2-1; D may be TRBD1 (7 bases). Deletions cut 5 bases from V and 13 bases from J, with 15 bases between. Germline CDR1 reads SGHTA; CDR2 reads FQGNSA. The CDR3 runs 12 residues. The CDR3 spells CASSQGGTEQFF. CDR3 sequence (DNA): TGTGCCAGCAGCCAAGGGGGGACAGAACAGTTCTTC.

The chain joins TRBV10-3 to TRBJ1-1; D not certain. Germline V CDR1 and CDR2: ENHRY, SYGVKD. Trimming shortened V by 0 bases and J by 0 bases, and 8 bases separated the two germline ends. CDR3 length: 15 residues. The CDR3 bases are TGTGCCATCAGTGAGTCCAATGGGATGAACACTGAAGCTTTCTTT. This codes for CAISESNGMNTEAFF.

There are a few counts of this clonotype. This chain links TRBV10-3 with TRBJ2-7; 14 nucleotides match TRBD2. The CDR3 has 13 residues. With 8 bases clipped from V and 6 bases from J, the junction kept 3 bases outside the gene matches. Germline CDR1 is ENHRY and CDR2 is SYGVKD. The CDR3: CAIGGLAGGEQYF. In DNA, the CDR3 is TGTGCCATCGGCGGACTAGCGGGAGGCGAGCAGTACTTC.

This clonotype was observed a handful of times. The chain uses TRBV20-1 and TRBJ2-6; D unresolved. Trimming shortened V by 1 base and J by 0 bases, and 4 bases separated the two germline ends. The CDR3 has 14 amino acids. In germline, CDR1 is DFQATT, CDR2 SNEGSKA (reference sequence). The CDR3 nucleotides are TGCAGTGCTAGAGGGGACTCTGGGGCCAACGTCCTGACTTTC. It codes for CSARGDSGANVLTF.

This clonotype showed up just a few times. In nucleotides, the CDR3 is TGTGCCAGCAGAGGGGACAGCTTCAATCAGCCCCAGCATTTT. Its translation: CASRGDSFNQPQHF. V usage is TRBV2 and J usage is TRBJ1-5; TRBD1 matches at 7 bases. In germline, CDR1 is SNHLY, CDR2 FYNNEI. The CDR3 is 14 residues long. Trimming removed 6 bases from V and 3 bases from J; junction bases left unmatched: 5.